The T cell receptor (beta chain) under discussion was sequenced for a study of T cell changes during pregnancy in multiple sclerosis. After removal of 4 bases from V and 1 base from J, the junction contained 14 bases not matched to a gene. The CDR3 spans 19 residues. Germline V lookup: CDR1 KGHSH, CDR2 LQKENI. Some clones are missing from TCRdb's copy, which holds only in-frame ones; the method was immunoSEQ multiplex PCR. The repertoire has approximately 63,000 clones, around 92% of them found once; the top ten carry about 2%. The sequenced sample was peripheral blood, obtained in the third trimester of pregnancy. This sequence was found in a female donor in good health, enrolled as a control in a pregnancy study. The chain uses TRBV18 and TRBJ1-5; TRBD1 agrees at 9 bases. The CDR3, as DNA: TGTGCCAGCTCACTCGCCGGGACAGGGAGGTTTATAAGCAATCAGCCCCAGCATTTT. Protein: CASSLAGTGRFISNQPQHF.